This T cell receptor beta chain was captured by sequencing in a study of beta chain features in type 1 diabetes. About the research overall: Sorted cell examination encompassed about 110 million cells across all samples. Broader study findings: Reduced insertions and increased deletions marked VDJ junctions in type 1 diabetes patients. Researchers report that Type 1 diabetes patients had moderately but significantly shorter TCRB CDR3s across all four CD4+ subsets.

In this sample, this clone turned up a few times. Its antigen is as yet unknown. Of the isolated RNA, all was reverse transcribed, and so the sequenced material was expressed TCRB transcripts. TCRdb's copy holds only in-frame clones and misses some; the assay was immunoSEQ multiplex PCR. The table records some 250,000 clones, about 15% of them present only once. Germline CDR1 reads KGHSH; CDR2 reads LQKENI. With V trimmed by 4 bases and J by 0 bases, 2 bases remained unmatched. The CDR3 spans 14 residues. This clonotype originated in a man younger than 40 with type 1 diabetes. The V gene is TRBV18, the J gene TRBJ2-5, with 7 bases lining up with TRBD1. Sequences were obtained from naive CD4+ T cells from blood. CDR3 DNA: TGTGCCAGCTCACTCGGGACAGACCAAGAGACCCAGTACTTC. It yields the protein CASSLGTDQETQYF.